The clone carrying this TCR beta chain was seen more than once but under ten times. Its matching antigen is unknown. This sample is drawn from a study of cytomegalovirus exposure and HLA in healthy donors. Study outcomes and limitations: Segments of the TCR beta V type were, in most cases, productive about 87% or about 30% of the time in an earlier analysis.

13 Jbeta primers and 60 Vbeta primers were used for the PCR. Produced via immunoSEQ multiplex PCR; TCRdb's table is partial and in-frame only. The sample contains fewer than 65,000 clones, around 87% of which appear only once. This CDR3 is built from 13 residues. Sequencing used PBMCs. The source is a man aged 18 to 35 in good health and CMV-seronegative. This chain links TRBV12-2 with TRBJ1-3; no check of the table's D call, TRBD1, against the DNA was made. TRBV12-2 is tagged as a pseudogene. CDR3 in DNA: TGTGCAAGTCGCAACCGGACAGGAAACACCATATATTTT. This codes for CASRNRTGNTIYF.